Given below is one TCR beta chain in context. Its antigen is still unknown. The data were taken from a study of early T cells in non-severe SARS-CoV-2 infection. About the study: The chains were unpaired, and the sequenced material was bulk RNA from unsorted whole blood.

Study-wide points: The matching step, a VDJdb search, favored anti-spike CD8 responses and missed private and CD4 specificities.

Each single cDNA molecule received a unique molecular identifier. TCRdb analysed the 5' RACE reads with MiXCR anew, one entry per CDR3 protein. The repertoire has around 110,000 distinct CDR3 sequences, approximately 10% of them found once; the top ten carry about 8%. The CDR3 runs 15 residues. CDR1 is MRHNA, CDR2 SNTAGT, per germline. V lost 6 bases, J lost 4 bases, and 5 bases stayed unmatched. The V and J genes are TRBV6-4 and TRBJ2-1; TRBD2 agrees at 11 bases. The sample consisted of whole blood. The clonotype comes from an adult who was a healthcare worker with PCR-confirmed SARS-CoV-2 infection or an uninfected control (not recorded which). The CDR3, as DNA: TGTGCCAGCAGCAAAGTAGCGGGAGGGTACAATGAGCAGTTCTTC. Translated: CASSKVAGGYNEQFF.